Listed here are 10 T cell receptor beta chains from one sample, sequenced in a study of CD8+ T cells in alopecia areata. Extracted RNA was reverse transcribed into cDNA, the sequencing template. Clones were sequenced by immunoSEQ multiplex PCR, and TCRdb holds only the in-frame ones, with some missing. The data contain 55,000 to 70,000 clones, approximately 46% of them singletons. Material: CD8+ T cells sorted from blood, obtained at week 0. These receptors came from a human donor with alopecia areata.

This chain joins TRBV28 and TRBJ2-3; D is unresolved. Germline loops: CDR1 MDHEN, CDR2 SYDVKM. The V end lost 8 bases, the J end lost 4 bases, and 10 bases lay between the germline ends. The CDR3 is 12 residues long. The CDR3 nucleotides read TGTGCCAGCCGAAAGATGTCAGATACGCAGTATTTT. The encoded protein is CASRKMSDTQYF.

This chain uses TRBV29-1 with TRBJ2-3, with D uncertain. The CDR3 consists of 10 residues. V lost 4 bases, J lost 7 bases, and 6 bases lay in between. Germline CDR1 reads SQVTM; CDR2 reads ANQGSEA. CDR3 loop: CSVVEYTQYF. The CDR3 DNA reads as TGCAGCGTTGTAGAATATACGCAGTATTTT.

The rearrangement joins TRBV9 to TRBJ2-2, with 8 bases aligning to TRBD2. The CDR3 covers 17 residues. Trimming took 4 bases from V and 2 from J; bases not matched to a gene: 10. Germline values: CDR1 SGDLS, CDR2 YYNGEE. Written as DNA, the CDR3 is TGTGCCAGCAGCCCGACCGGGGGGGGACCAAACACCGGGGAGCTGTTTTTT. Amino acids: CASSPTGGGPNTGELFF.

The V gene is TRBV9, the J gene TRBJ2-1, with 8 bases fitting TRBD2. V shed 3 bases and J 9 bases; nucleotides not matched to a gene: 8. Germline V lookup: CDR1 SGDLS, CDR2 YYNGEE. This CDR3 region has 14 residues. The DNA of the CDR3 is TGTGCCAGCAGCGCGGGAGGGCCCTCGGGTGAGCAGTTCTTC. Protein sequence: CASSAGGPSGEQFF.

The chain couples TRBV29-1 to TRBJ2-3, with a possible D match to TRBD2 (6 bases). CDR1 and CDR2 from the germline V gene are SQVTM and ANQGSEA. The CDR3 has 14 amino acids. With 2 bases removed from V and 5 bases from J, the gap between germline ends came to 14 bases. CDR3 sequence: CSVEPTGDIDTQYF. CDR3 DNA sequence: TGCAGCGTTGAACCGACGGGAGATATAGATACGCAGTATTTT.

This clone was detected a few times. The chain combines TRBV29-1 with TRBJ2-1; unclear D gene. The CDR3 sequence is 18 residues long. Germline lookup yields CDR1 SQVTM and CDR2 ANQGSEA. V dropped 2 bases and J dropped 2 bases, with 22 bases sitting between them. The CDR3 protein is CSVEFWEGGLLTYNEQFF. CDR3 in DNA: TGCAGCGTTGAATTTTGGGAAGGCGGCCTCCTAACCTACAATGAGCAGTTCTTC.

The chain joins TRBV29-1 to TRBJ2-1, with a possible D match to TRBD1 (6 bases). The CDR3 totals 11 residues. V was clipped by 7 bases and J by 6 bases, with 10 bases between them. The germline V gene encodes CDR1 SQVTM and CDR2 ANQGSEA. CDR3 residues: CSAVGANEQFF. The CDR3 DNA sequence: TGCAGCGCTGTGGGGGCCAATGAGCAGTTCTTC.

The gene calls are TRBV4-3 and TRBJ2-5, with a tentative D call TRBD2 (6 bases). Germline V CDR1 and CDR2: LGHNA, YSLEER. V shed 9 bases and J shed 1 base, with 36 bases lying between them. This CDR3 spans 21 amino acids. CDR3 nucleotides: TGCGCCAGACAAGTGGGGTGGGGACGGGAGATGTTCAGAGCGGTCCAAGAGACCCAGTACTTC. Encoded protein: CARQVGWGREMFRAVQETQYF.

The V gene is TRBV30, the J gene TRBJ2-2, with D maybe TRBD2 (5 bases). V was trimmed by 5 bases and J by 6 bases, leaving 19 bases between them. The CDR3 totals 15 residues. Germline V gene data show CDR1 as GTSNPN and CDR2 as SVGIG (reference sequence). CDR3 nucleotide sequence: TGTGCCTGGGATTACGGGCTAGCTGGATCCGGGGAGCTGTTTTTT. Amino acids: CAWDYGLAGSGELFF. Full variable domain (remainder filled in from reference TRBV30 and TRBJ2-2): SQTIHQWPATLVQPVGSPLSLECTVEGTSNPNLYWYRQAAGRGLQLLFYSVGIGQISSEVPQNLSASRPQDRQFILSSKKLLLSDSGFYLCAWDYGLAGSGELFFGEGSRLTVL.

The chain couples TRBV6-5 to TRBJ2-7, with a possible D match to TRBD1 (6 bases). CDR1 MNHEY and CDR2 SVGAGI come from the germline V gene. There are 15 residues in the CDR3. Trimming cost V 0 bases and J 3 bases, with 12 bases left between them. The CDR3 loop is CASSYSIGTLYEQYF. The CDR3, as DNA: TGTGCCAGCAGTTACTCGATAGGGACACTCTACGAGCAGTACTTC.